This TCR beta chain was sequenced during a study of CD8+CD57+ T cells in acquired aplastic anemia. The template used for profiling TCR beta VDJ and CDR3 was genomic DNA. TCRdb ran MiXCR on the reads and lists one entry per CDR3 protein. The sample has 150,000 to 200,000 distinct CDR3 sequences; 60% to 70% are singletons. After removal of 2 bases from V and 9 bases from J, the junction contained 9 bases not matched to a gene. Germline-derived CDR1 and CDR2 are SEHNR and FQNEAQ (reference sequence). CDR3 size: 15 residues. The sequenced sample consisted of sorted CD4+, CD8+, or CD8+CD57+ T cells (not recorded which) from PBMCs. V and J are TRBV7-9 and TRBJ2-1; TRBD2 matches 8 bases. The TCR originated in a human donor in good health. CDR3 sequence reads: CASSLIGRALVEQFF. Written as DNA, the CDR3 is TGTGCCAGCAGCTTAATCGGGAGGGCCCTAGTTGAGCAGTTCTTC. The full variable domain, its missing parts supplied by reference TRBV7-9 and TRBJ2-1, is DTGVSQNPRHKITKRGQNVTFRCDPISEHNRLYWYRQTLGQGPEFLTYFQNEAQLEKSRLLSDRFSAERPKGSFSTLEIQRTEQGDSAMYLCASSLIGRALVEQFFGPGTRLTVL.